This entry is about one T cell receptor (beta chain). Per the germline V gene, CDR1 is GTSNPN and CDR2 is SVGIG (reference sequence). The CDR3 sequence is 14 residues long. These data come from a study of blood T cells in healthy people across ages. Primers used in a second PCR of roughly 6 to 11 cycles were a sample-barcoded 5' primer and a J-beta primer mix. MiXCR, applied by TCRdb to the 5' RACE reads, yields one record per CDR3 protein. The repertoire holds about 800,000 distinct CDR3 sequences, with 55% to 70% as singletons. Sequences were obtained from blood. The rearrangement uses TRBV30 and TRBJ2-5; TRBD2 matches 10 bases. The J call is in doubt because the DNA end fits TRBJ2-7 better. The TCR originated in a man between 25 and 39 years old in good health. CDR3 in amino acids: CAWRAGGHAYEQYF. In DNA form, the CDR3 reads TGTGCCTGGAGAGCGGGGGGGCACGCCTACGAGCAGTACTTC.